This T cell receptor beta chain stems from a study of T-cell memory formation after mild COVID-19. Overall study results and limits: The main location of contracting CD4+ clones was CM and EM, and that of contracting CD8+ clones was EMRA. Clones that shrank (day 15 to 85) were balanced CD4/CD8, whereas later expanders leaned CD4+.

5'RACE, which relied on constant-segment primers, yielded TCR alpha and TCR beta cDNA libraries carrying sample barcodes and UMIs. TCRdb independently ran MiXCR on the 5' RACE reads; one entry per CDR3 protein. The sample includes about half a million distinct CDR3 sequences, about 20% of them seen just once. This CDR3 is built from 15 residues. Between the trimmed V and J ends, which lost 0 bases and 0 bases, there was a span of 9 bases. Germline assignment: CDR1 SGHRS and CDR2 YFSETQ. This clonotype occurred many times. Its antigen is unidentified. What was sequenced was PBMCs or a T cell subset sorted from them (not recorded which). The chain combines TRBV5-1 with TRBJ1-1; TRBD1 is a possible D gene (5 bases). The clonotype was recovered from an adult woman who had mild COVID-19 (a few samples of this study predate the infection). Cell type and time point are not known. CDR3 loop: CASSLEGRLNTEAFF. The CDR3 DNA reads TGCGCCAGCAGCTTGGAGGGACGTTTGAACACTGAAGCTTTCTTT.